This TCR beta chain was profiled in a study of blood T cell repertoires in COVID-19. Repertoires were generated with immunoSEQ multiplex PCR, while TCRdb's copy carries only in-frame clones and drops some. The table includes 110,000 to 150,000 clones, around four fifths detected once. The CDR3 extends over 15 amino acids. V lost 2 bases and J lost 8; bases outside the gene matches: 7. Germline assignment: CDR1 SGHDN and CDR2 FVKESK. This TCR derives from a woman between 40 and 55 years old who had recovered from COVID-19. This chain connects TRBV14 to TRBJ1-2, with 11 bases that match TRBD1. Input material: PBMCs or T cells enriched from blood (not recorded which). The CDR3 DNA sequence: TGTGCCAGCAGCCAACTTGGACAGGGGGCACGAGGCTACACCTTC. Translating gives CASSQLGQGARGYTF.